The entry below describes one T cell receptor (beta chain). Its antigen is unknown. When around 10 days of culture had elapsed, CD4+ T cells were isolated. As their vaccination, participants received two doses of either BNT162b2 or mRNA-1273. The healthy vaccine recipients, who had no prior SARS-CoV-2 infection, showed negative nucleocapsid antibodies. This CDR3 comprises 13 residues. Germline V lookup: CDR1 SGHAT, CDR2 FQDESV (reference sequence). Losses at the gene ends were 3 bases for V and 4 bases for J; bases not matched to a gene: 1. This specimen comes from a study of vaccination effects on CD4 cells after COVID-19. Overall study context: Each well held about 2 million PBMC cultured with roughly 10 ug/ml peptides and about 10 IU/ml IL-2.

Libraries were prepared by immunoSEQ multiplex PCR; TCRdb keeps only in-frame clonotypes and omits some of them. The sample lists around 62,000 clones, over 70% occurring once. The specimen was CD4+ T cells from PBMCs cultured without peptide, collected after COVID-19 vaccination. This chain joins TRBV11-1 and TRBJ2-3; 7 nucleotides line up with TRBD1. The sequence was obtained from a human donor who received a COVID-19 vaccine. This CDR3 reads CASSFQGADTQYF. CDR3 in DNA: TGTGCCAGCAGCTTCCAGGGGGCAGATACGCAGTATTTT.